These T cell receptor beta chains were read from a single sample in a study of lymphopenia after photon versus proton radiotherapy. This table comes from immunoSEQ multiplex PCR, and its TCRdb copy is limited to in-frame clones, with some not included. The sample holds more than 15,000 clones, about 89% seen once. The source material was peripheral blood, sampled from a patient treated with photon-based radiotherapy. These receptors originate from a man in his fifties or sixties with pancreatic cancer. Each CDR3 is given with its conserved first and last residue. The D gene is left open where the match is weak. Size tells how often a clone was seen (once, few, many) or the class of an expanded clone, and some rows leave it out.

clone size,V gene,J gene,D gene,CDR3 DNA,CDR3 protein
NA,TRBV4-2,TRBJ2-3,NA,TGTGCCAGCAGCCAAGATCGGTATGGGGATGGAGCAGATACGCAGTATTTT,CASSQDRYGDGADTQYF
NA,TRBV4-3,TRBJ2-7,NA,TGCGCCAGCAGCCAAACGGCCCTAGGGTCCGAGCAGTACTTC,CASSQTALGSEQYF
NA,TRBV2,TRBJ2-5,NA,TGTGCCAGCAGCCCGGGTCAGTACTTC,CASSPGQYF
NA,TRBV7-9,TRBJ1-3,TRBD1,TGTGCCAGCAGCTCCCCCGGGACAGGCCGAAACACCATATATTTT,CASSSPGTGRNTIYF
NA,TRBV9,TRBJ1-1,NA,TGTGCCAGCAGCGACAGCCAAGGGACTGAAGCTTTCTTT,CASSDSQGTEAFF
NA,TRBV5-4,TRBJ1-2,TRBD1,TGTGCCAGCAGCTTGGTTACAGGGGGTGTCTATGGCTACACCTTC,CASSLVTGGVYGYTF
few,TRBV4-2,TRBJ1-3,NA,TGTGCCAGCAGCCGAAGAGGGGACGGCGCCTCCTCTGGAAACACCATATATTTT,CASSRRGDGASSGNTIYF
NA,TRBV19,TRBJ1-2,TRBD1,TGTGCCAGCGACAGGGGGTCGTCCGGCTACACCTTC,CASDRGSSGYTF
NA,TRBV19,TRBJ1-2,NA,TGTGCCAGTACGACCCCAGACAGAAGCGACTATGGCTACACCTTC,CASTTPDRSDYGYTF
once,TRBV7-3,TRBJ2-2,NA,TGTGCCAGCACCCCCGACACGAACACCGGGGAGCTGTTTTTT,CASTPDTNTGELFF
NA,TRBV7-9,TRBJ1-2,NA,TGTGCCAGCAGCCTAACCGGGGCCTCATTCTATGGCTACACCTTC,CASSLTGASFYGYTF
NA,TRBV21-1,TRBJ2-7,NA,TGTGCCAGCAGCAAAGAGGGTAGGTGGCTTTACGAGCAGTACTTC,CASSKEGRWLYEQYF
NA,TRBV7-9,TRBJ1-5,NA,TGTGCCAGCAGCTTAGGGTCCGGGGCCGGGGCCCAGCATTTT,CASSLGSGAGAQHF
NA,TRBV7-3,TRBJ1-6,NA,TGTGCCAGCAGCAAAGCAGGGACGGGGAATTCACCCCTCCACTTT,CASSKAGTGNSPLHF
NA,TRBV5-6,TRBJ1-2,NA,TGTGCCAGCAGCTTTTGGGGGAATGGAGATGGCTACACCTTC,CASSFWGNGDGYTF
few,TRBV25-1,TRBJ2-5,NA,TGTGCCAGCAGTGCAAACAGGGAAGTTGGGACCCAGTACTTC,CASSANREVGTQYF
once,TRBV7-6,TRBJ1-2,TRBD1,TGTGCCAGCAGCTTAACCGCGGGACAGGTCTATGGCTACACCTTC,CASSLTAGQVYGYTF
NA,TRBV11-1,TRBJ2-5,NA,TGTGCCAGCAGCGTCTTCCGGGGCCTCCAAGAGACCCAGTACTTC,CASSVFRGLQETQYF
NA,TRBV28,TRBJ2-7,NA,TGTGCCAGCTACGATACCAGGACATACGAGCAGTACTTC,CASYDTRTYEQYF
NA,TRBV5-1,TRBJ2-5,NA,TGCGCCAGCAGGGGAGCCGAGGAAAGCCAAGAGACCCAGTACTTC,CASRGAEESQETQYF
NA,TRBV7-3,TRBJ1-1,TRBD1,TGTGCCAGCAGCTTCGACAGGGGGAACACTGAAGCTTTCTTT,CASSFDRGNTEAFF
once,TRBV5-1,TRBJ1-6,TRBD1,TGCGCCAGCAGCTTCTCCGGGACAGATAATTCACCCCTCCACTTT,CASSFSGTDNSPLHF
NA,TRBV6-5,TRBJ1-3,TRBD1,TGTGCCAGCAGTAGGGACAGGGGGTCCGGAAACACCATATATTTT,CASSRDRGSGNTIYF
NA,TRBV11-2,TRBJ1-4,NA,TGTGCCAGCAGCTTAATCCCCTCGGGGACAACTAATGAAAAACTGTTTTTT,CASSLIPSGTTNEKLFF
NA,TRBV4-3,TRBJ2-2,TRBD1,TGCGCCAGCAGCCAAGACTCGGACAGGGGACCCGGGGAGCTGTTTTTT,CASSQDSDRGPGELFF
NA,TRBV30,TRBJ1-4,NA,TGTGCCTGGACATCCCTGGGGGCCCTTAATGAAAAACTGTTTTTT,CAWTSLGALNEKLFF
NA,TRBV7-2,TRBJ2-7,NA,TGTGCCAGCAGCTTACAGGGGGGGTACACGAGATCCTACGAGCAGTACTTC,CASSLQGGYTRSYEQYF
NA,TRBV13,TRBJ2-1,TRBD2,TGTGCCAGCAGCTTTACAATTAGCGGGGTCTATTACAATGAGCAGTTCTTC,CASSFTISGVYYNEQFF